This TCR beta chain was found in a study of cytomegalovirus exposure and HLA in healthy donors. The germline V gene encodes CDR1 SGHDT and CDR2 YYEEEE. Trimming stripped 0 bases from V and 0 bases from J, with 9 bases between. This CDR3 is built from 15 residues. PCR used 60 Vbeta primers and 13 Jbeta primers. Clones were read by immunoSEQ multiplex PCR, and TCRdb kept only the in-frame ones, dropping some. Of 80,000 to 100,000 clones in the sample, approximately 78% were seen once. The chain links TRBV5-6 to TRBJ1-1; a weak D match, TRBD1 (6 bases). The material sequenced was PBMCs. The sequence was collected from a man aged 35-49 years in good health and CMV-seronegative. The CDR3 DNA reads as TGTGCCAGCAGCTTGGGGGGGCCCATGAACACTGAAGCTTTCTTT. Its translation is CASSLGGPMNTEAFF.